In this sample, the clone carrying this T cell receptor (beta chain) turned up many times. Its matching antigen is unknown. The data belong to a study of regulatory T cells in long-lasting Graves disease. Study-wide results and caveats: Persistent disease was characterized by preferential usage of TRBV28, TRBJ1-2 and TRBJ2-5.

Trimming took off 6 bases at V and 4 bases at J, with 9 bases between the two ends. The CDR3 contains 12 residues. The time point was: newly diagnosed GD, antithyroid drugs for less than 3 months. Preparation of the TCR library used RNA extracted from PBMCs. In building TCR beta libraries, iRepertoire HTBI primers were used together with Arm-PCR of CDR3 regions. TCRdb re-analysed the multiplex PCR reads in MiXCR, keeping a single row per CDR3 protein. The sample gives about 540,000 distinct CDR3 sequences, roughly 13% of which show up once; roughly 10% is in the top ten. These sequences were also reported in another study, on T cells in Graves' hyperthyroidism and ophthalmopathy. That source reports: It was uncontrolled infection, other autoimmune disease, pregnancy or lactation that excluded patients.

The sample here was peripheral blood mononuclear cells (PBMCs), taken at new diagnosis, from a patient treated with antithyroid drugs. The sequence was collected from a man aged 25 to 40 with Graves disease. The chain recombines TRBV12-3 or TRBV12-4 with TRBJ2-5; D might be TRBD2 (5 bases). The CDR3 reads CASREARETQYF. CDR3 DNA: TGTGCCAGCAGGGAGGCCCGAGAGACCCAGTACTTC.